Listed below are T cell receptor beta chains from one sample, sequenced in a study of beta chain features in type 1 diabetes. Sequencing used immunoSEQ multiplex PCR; TCRdb keeps in-frame clones, though not all of them. This sample yields a few hundred thousand clones, of which roughly an eighth are seen a single time; about 0.01% belongs to the top ten. What was sequenced was naive CD4+ T cells from blood. These receptors were obtained from a woman aged 18-30 years with type 1 diabetes. The CDR3 runs from the conserved cysteine through the conserved F or W. Each record gives: V gene, D gene, clone size, J gene, CDR3 protein, CDR3 DNA. The D gene is left open where the match is weak. Clone size, where shown, is once, few, many, or a class for clones that have expanded.

V: TRBV4-3; D: TRBD2; size: .; J: TRBJ2-7; CDR3: CASSQGGASGRVYF; DNA: TGCGCCAGCAGCCAAGGCGGGGCTAGCGGGAGAGTTTACTTC
V: TRBV9; D: .; size: .; J: TRBJ2-3; CDR3: CASSPSRLTDTQYF; DNA: TGTGCCAGCAGCCCGAGTCGCCTCACAGATACGCAGTATTTT
V: TRBV7-3; D: .; size: few; J: TRBJ2-1; CDR3: CASSPSQSQNEQFF; DNA: TGTGCCAGCAGCCCATCACAGTCCCAGAATGAGCAGTTCTTC
V: TRBV28; D: .; size: .; J: TRBJ2-7; CDR3: CASSRAGSEYEQYF; DNA: TGTGCCAGCAGCCGGGCGGGGTCGGAATACGAGCAGTACTTC
V: TRBV4-1; D: TRBD1; size: .; J: TRBJ1-2; CDR3: CASSHDRGVGYGYTF; DNA: TGCGCCAGCAGCCATGACAGGGGGGTTGGTTATGGCTACACCTTC
V: TRBV29-1; D: TRBD2; size: .; J: TRBJ2-2; CDR3: CSVLGQRGGPGELFF; DNA: TGCAGCGTTTTGGGCCAACGGGGGGGCCCCGGGGAGCTGTTTTTT
V: TRBV19; D: TRBD1; size: few; J: TRBJ1-2; CDR3: CASSLQGNYGYTF; DNA: TGTGCCAGTAGCTTACAGGGGAACTATGGCTACACCTTC
V: TRBV20-1; D: .; size: few; J: TRBJ1-1; CDR3: CSEAGVTEAFF; DNA: TGCAGTGAGGCAGGGGTAACTGAAGCTTTCTTT
V: TRBV20-1; D: .; size: .; J: TRBJ2-7; CDR3: CSARGAGKQYF; DNA: TGCAGTGCTAGAGGGGCTGGCAAGCAGTACTTC
V: TRBV6-1; D: .; size: .; J: TRBJ2-5; CDR3: CASRDGGLEETQYF; DNA: TGTGCCAGCAGAGACGGGGGGCTGGAGGAGACCCAGTACTTC
V: TRBV14; D: .; size: .; J: TRBJ1-2; CDR3: CASSPNTGLGYTF; DNA: TGTGCCAGCAGCCCGAACACAGGGCTAGGCTACACCTTC
V: TRBV2; D: .; size: few; J: TRBJ2-3; CDR3: CARKTGDTQYF; DNA: TGTGCCAGGAAGACGGGGGATACGCAGTATTTT
V: TRBV18; D: .; size: .; J: TRBJ2-1; CDR3: CATSSGSAAYNEQFF; DNA: TGTGCCACCTCTTCAGGGTCTGCGGCCTACAATGAGCAGTTCTTC
V: TRBV28; D: TRBD2; size: .; J: TRBJ2-7; CDR3: CASSFLAGAYEQYF; DNA: TGTGCCAGCAGTTTTTTAGCGGGGGCCTACGAGCAGTACTTC
V: TRBV29-1; D: .; size: few; J: TRBJ2-7; CDR3: CSARRGYEQYF; DNA: TGCAGCGCCAGACGAGGGTACGAGCAGTACTTC
V: TRBV4-3; D: TRBD1; size: .; J: TRBJ1-1; CDR3: CASSQELGTGPRPEAFF; DNA: TGCGCCAGCAGCCAAGAATTAGGGACAGGGCCGCGGCCTGAAGCTTTCTTT